This paragraph reports one T cell receptor (beta chain). Its cognate antigen has yet to be identified. No qualities accompany the bases; no much larger clone lies one base away. From its cysteine to its phenylalanine, the CDR3 spans 17 amino acids. Left in the record is the CDR3 DNA by itself, 51 bases read in frame from the first base. From V the trimming removes 5 bases and from J it removes 0 bases, while the gene matches leave 11 bases of the junction unaccounted for. Looking up the germline V gene yields CDR1 SGHDT and CDR2 YYEEEE. Moderately to severely active disease, a Clinical Activity Score of at least 3, a NOSPECS grade of at least 4, and a duration under 3 months were present in ophthalmopathy patients. The study excluded patients with uncontrolled infections, other autoimmune diseases, pregnancy or lactation. Clinical symptoms, serum thyroxine and TRAb, thyroid ultrasound, and orbital computed tomography formed the basis for the diagnoses. Ficoll-Paque density gradient centrifugation was used to isolate PBMCs from approximately 10 ml of fresh peripheral blood. Total RNA was extracted using Trizol reagent, and RNA quality was assessed on an Agilent 2100 Bioanalyzer.

These data come from a study of T cells in Graves' hyperthyroidism and ophthalmopathy (dated by TCRdb to the late 2010s). About the investigation overall: Peripheral blood was collected at initial diagnosis, before any treatment. An independent validation cohort of some 18 hyperthyroidism patients and 17 patients who later progressed to ophthalmopathy tested prospective prediction of ophthalmopathy. To identify TCR V-J signatures that set the groups apart, the researchers used a discovery cohort of about a hundred patients, made up of about 44 with Graves' ophthalmopathy and about 60 with stable Graves' hyperthyroidism. Following sampling, methimazole starting at 30 mg daily was given to hyperthyroidism patients, and high-dose intravenous methylprednisolone was given to ophthalmopathy patients. In more than 5 Graves' hyperthyroidism patients, the study also compared T-cell repertoires from thyroid tissue with T-cell repertoires from blood. TCR Vbeta CDR3 sequencing of 130 to 150 peripheral blood samples (about 45 ophthalmopathy, under 80 hyperthyroidism and approximately 17 progressor patients) is reported in the paper. The 100 or so discovery patients were divided at random into training and test sets in a 7:3 ratio.

What the research found in general, with its limitations: Blood samples also contained most of the expanded thyroid clonotypes (frequency above 0.001), which suggests that blood repertoires may reflect thyroid immune responses. During validation, the model predicted progression to ophthalmopathy a median of around 6 months ahead of onset, with around 65% sensitivity and around 73% specificity. In cross-validation, a model built on a 13 V-J signature told ophthalmopathy apart from stable hyperthyroidism with 87.88% sensitivity and approximately 81% specificity, and in testing the same model reached 80%/75%. No statistical method was used to set the sample size in advance, and investigators knew the group allocation.

The TCR beta CDR3 regions were amplified from RNA transcripts. A first-round RT-PCR of the TCR CDR3 used the HTBI primer set with the Qiagen OneStep RT-PCR kit. Libraries were constructed in a second round of multiplex PCR, after which size selection and purification were carried out. Sequencing of the libraries was done on an Illumina HiSeq2000 using paired-end 100 bp reads. The study's processing was this. SOAPnuke was used to process the raw data, throwing out any read that contained adapters or uncalled bases, had a mean Phred below 15, or lacked an exact constant-primer or identifier match. COPE v1.2.5 was used to merge high-quality paired reads, and clonotypes were defined as unique nucleotide sequences. MiTCR v1.1 was used to align the clonotypes against IMGT TRBV, TRBD and TRBJ reference segments. The analysis was restricted to V-J combinations with a frequency above 0.0001, which together covered just over 98% of the repertoires. A TCS score was defined as the ratio between F50 (clonal expansion) and ExV (chaos), using BLOSUM62-based TCRdist between CDR3 peptides within each V-J. Welch's t-statistics and random forest reduced just over 500 V-J features to around 14, which were used in a naive Bayes classifier (R e1071). TCRdb redid the processing of the public reads, applying fastp at Q25 and MiXCR, and retained in-frame beta chains. Every distinct CDR3 protein forms one entry, paired with its most common genes and DNA. Clone size and V and J calls follow TCRdb, not the original study. The sample table shows a few hundred thousand distinct CDR3 sequences, and around 18% are seen once. Roughly two fifths of the sample rests with the top ten.

Sample: blood. This receptor was taken from a man aged 18 to 30 with Graves' ophthalmopathy. The chain was built from TRBV5-6 and TRBJ2-5; a stretch of 9 junction bases matches TRBD2. The sequence in DNA is TGTGCCAGCAGGACCCTAGCGGGGCCCTCGTACCAAGAGACCCAGTACTTC. It is translated as CASRTLAGPSYQETQYF.